Listed below are T cell receptor beta chains from one sample, sequenced in a study of shared clonotypes between healthy human individuals. Data came from immunoSEQ multiplex PCR; TCRdb stores just in-frame clones and leaves some out. The repertoire holds some 2,100,000 clones, around 95% seen once, with around 0.13% in the top ten. The sequenced material came from naive CD4+ T cells sorted from blood. These receptors originate from a man aged 18 to 35 in good health. Both conserved end residues are part of each CDR3. A D gene is named only where the DNA matches it firmly. Expanded clones are given a class, and other clones once, few, many or no size at all.

V gene	clone size	J gene	D gene	CDR3 protein	CDR3 DNA
TRBV7-9	-	TRBJ1-1	-	CASSLSGRNTEAFF	TGTGCCAGCAGCTTATCCGGCAGGAACACTGAAGCTTTCTTT
TRBV6-1	-	TRBJ2-7	TRBD1	CASSEARTGLHLTYEQYF	TGTGCCAGCAGTGAAGCTAGGACAGGACTGCATTTAACCTACGAGCAGTACTTC
TRBV15	-	TRBJ1-1	-	CATSRDRGTEAFF	TGTGCCACCAGCAGAGATCGGGGCACTGAAGCTTTCTTT
TRBV18	-	TRBJ1-2	-	CASSPPRGGSDYGYTF	TGTGCCAGCTCACCACCGCGGGGGGGCAGTGACTATGGCTACACCTTC
TRBV7-2	-	TRBJ1-1	-	CASSWQTGAEAFF	TGTGCCAGCAGCTGGCAGACGGGAGCTGAAGCTTTCTTT
TRBV30	-	TRBJ1-2	TRBD1	CAWSRDRGWGYGYTF	TGTGCCTGGAGTCGGGACAGGGGTTGGGGCTATGGCTACACCTTC
TRBV6-5	once	TRBJ2-1	TRBD1	CASSYGQGTREQFF	TGTGCCAGCAGTTACGGACAGGGAACACGGGAGCAGTTCTTC
TRBV10-3	-	TRBJ2-2	TRBD1	CAISEGQGAEELFF	TGTGCCATCAGTGAGGGACAGGGGGCCGAGGAGCTGTTTTTT
TRBV7-2	-	TRBJ2-3	TRBD2	CASSPPGLASDTQYF	TGTGCCAGCAGCCCTCCGGGACTAGCATCAGATACGCAGTATTTT
TRBV6-5	-	TRBJ2-2	TRBD2	CASSRGVGELFF	TGTGCCAGCAGCCGGGGGGTCGGGGAGCTGTTTTTT
TRBV19	-	TRBJ1-2	-	CASSPRGYGYTF	TGTGCCAGTAGTCCCCGAGGATATGGCTACACCTTC
TRBV5-4	-	TRBJ2-2	TRBD2	CASSARLGGGATGELFF	TGTGCCAGCAGCGCCCGACTTGGCGGGGGGGCTACCGGGGAGCTGTTTTTT
TRBV7-8	once	TRBJ1-1	-	CASTLGASKGTEAFF	TGTGCCAGCACCCTAGGGGCGAGCAAGGGCACTGAAGCTTTCTTT
TRBV6-6	-	TRBJ1-5	-	CACGNGGNQPQHF	TGTGCCTGCGGGAATGGAGGCAATCAGCCCCAGCATTTT
TRBV5-1	-	TRBJ1-2	TRBD1	CASSSTRDRDGYTF	TGCGCCAGCAGCTCAACCCGGGACAGGGATGGCTACACCTTC
TRBV4-1	-	TRBJ2-3	-	CASSPLLLPTDTQYF	TGCGCCAGCAGCCCCCTACTACTACCCACAGATACGCAGTATTTT
TRBV9	-	TRBJ2-7	-	CASSSRDTNSYEQYF	TGTGCCAGCAGCTCCCGGGACACCAACTCCTACGAGCAGTACTTC